This T cell receptor beta chain was recorded in a study of blood T cell repertoires in COVID-19. The repertoire was sequenced with immunoSEQ multiplex PCR; TCRdb's copy has only in-frame clones and lacks some. The sample records around 200,000 clones, about 86% being singletons. With 0 bases clipped from V and 7 bases from J, the junction kept 9 bases outside the gene matches. Germline V lookup: CDR1 MGHRA, CDR2 YSYEKL. The CDR3 consists of 16 residues. The sequencing input was peripheral blood. The V and J genes are TRBV4-1 and TRBJ1-2; TRBD1 aligns across 9 bases. This receptor was identified in a man aged 50-59 years with active or convalescent COVID-19. CDR3 DNA: TGCGCCAGCAGCCAAGACCCCAGACAGGGGGTAGGTGGCTACACCTTC. The encoded protein is CASSQDPRQGVGGYTF.